The 6 T cell receptor beta chains below were found in one sample sequenced in a study of vaccination and CD4 T cells after COVID-19. No antigen is known for these receptors. Specified treatment: roughly ten-day PBMC culture with coronavirus spike peptide pools or control peptides (ViraFEST assay). Sequencing of cultured CD4+ T cell DNA used the Oncomine TCR Beta short-read assay. TCRdb called the PCR reads again in MiXCR, with one record for every CDR3 protein. In the table there are about 16,000 distinct CDR3 sequences, roughly 36% of which are singletons. Specimen: CD4+ T cells from blood, cultured in vitro, collected before SARS-CoV-2 vaccination. Receptors originate from a human donor who received a COVID-19 vaccine.

This clonotype occurred a few times. V usage is TRBV7-2 and J usage is TRBJ1-2, with D perhaps matching TRBD1 (6 bases). There are 14 residues in the CDR3. CDR1 is SGHTA and CDR2 is FQGNSA in the germline V gene. V was cut by 2 bases and J by 6 bases, with 13 bases left in between. The CDR3 loop reads CASSLTYSGDGYTF. The CDR3 bases are TGTGCCAGCAGCTTAACTTATTCAGGGGATGGCTACACCTTC.

The V gene is TRBV6-1, the J gene TRBJ1-2; 8 bases map to TRBD1. CDR1 and CDR2 (germline): MNHNS, SASEGT. CDR3 size: 15 residues. V shed 4 bases, J shed 3 bases, and the junction held 7 bases outside the gene matches. CDR3 nucleotide sequence: TGTGCCAGCAGTGGTTGGACAGGGTTTTACTATGGCTACACCTTC. It is translated as CASSGWTGFYYGYTF.

The chain recombines TRBV20-1 with TRBJ2-7, with D uncertain. CDR3 length equals 14 residues. The V gene lost 1 base and the J gene lost 0 bases, with 10 bases spanning the gap. Germline V CDR1 and CDR2: DFQATT, SNEGSKA (reference sequence). The DNA for the CDR3 is TGCAGTGCTAGAGGAGACGGCTACTCCTACGAGCAGTACTTC. Its translation: CSARGDGYSYEQYF.

Points on this clonotype: A read error is possible here, since a much larger clone lies one base away. Since no conserved phenylalanine or tryptophan closes the CDR3, a read error is the likely cause. CDR3 DNA: TGTGCCAGCAGCCGGACAGGCTACGGTCATGGCTACACCCTC. Its protein is CASSRTGYGHGYTL. The J gene is TRBJ1-2, the V gene TRBV27, with 7 bases fitting TRBD1. Germline V gives CDR1 MNHEY, CDR2 SMNVEV (reference sequence). This CDR3 comprises 14 residues. The J segment lost 6 bases and the V segment lost 6 bases, leaving 10 bases of the junction unmatched.

This clonotype was seen a few times. DNA for the CDR3: TGTGCCACCAGCAGAGATCCCAGATCCTACGAGCAGTACTTC. Protein product: CATSRDPRSYEQYF. The J gene is TRBJ2-7, the V gene TRBV15; D is undetermined. The V end lost 0 bases, the J end lost 1 base, and 7 bases lay between the germline ends. Germline V gives CDR1 LNHNV, CDR2 YYDKDF (reference sequence). CDR3 length equals 14 residues.

In this sample, this clonotype turned up a few times. The chain links TRBV10-3 to TRBJ1-5, with 9 bases aligning to TRBD1. The CDR3 is 11 amino acids. J lost 11 bases, V lost 10 bases, and 6 bases had no gene match. Per the germline V gene, CDR1 is ENHRY and CDR2 is SYGVKD. The CDR3 loop reads CASGTGFTQHF. The CDR3 DNA is TGTGCCAGCGGGACAGGGTTTACCCAGCATTTT.